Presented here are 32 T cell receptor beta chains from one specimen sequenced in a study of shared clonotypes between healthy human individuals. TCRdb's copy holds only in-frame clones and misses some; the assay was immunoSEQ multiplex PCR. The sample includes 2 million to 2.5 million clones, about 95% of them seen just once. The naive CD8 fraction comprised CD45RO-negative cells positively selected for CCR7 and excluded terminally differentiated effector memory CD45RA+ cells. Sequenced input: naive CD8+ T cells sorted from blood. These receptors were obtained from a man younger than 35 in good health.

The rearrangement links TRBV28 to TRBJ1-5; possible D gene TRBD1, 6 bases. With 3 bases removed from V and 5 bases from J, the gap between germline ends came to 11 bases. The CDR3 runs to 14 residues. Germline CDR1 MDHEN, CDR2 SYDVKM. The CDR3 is CASSFAGGHQPQHF. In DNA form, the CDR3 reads TGTGCCAGCAGTTTTGCGGGGGGGCATCAGCCCCAGCATTTT.

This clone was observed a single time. The CDR3, as DNA: TGTGCCAGCAGCGTAGGTGACTGGGAGACCCAGTACTTC. Translated: CASSVGDWETQYF. This rearrangement joins TRBV9 to TRBJ2-5, with D hard to call. Trimming took off 0 bases at V and 5 bases at J, with 8 bases between the two ends. Per germline, CDR1 SGDLS and CDR2 YYNGEE. The CDR3 is 13 amino acids.

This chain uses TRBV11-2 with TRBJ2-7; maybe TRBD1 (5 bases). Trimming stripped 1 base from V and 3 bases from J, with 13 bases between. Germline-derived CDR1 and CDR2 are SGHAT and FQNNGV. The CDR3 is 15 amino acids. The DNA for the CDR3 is TGTGCCAGCAGCTTAGCAAAGGGGCGAAGCTACGAGCAGTACTTC. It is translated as CASSLAKGRSYEQYF.

In DNA, the CDR3 is TGTGCCAGCAGCCCGCGACTAGCGCCTAGCACAGATACGCAGTATTTT. Translation gives CASSPRLAPSTDTQYF. The chain combines TRBV7-6 with TRBJ2-3; 8 bases fit TRBD2. The CDR3 has 16 amino acids. Per germline, CDR1 SGHVS and CDR2 FNYEAQ. Germline trimming cut 5 bases from V and 0 bases from J; bases unmatched to any gene: 7.

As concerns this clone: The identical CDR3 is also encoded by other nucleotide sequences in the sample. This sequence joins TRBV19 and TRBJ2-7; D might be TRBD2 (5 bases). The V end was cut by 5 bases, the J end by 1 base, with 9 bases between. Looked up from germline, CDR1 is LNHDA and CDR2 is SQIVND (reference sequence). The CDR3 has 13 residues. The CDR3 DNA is TGTGCCAGTAGTGCGGGCGGGTCCTACGAGCAGTACTTC. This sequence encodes CASSAGGSYEQYF.

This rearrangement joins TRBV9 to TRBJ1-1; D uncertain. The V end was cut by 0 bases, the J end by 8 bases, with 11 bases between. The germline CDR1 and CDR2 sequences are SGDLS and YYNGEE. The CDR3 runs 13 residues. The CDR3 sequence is CASSVDEWMEAFF. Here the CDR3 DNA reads TGTGCCAGCAGCGTAGATGAGTGGATGGAAGCTTTCTTT.

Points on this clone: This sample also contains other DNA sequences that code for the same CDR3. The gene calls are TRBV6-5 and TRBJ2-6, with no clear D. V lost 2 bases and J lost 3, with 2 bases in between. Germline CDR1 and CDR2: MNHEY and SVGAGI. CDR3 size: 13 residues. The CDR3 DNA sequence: TGTGCCAGCAGTTACGGTGGGGCCAACGTCCTGACTTTC. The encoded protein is CASSYGGANVLTF.

The CDR3 DNA follows: TGTGCCATCAGCAGCGAGGCGGGACCTTTCTACGAGCAGTACTTC. Amino acid sequence: CAISSEAGPFYEQYF. The chain combines TRBV10-3 with TRBJ2-7; maybe TRBD2 (6 bases). The V gene lost 6 bases and the J gene lost 3 bases, with 18 bases spanning the gap. The CDR3 extends over 15 amino acids. CDR1 and CDR2 (germline): ENHRY, SYGVKD.

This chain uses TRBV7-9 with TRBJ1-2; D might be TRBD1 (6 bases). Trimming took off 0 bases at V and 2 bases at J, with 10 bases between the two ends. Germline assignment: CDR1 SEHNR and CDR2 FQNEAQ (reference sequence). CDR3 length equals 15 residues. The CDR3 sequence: CASSLAEGENYGYTF. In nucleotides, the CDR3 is TGTGCCAGCAGCTTAGCGGAGGGGGAGAACTATGGCTACACCTTC.

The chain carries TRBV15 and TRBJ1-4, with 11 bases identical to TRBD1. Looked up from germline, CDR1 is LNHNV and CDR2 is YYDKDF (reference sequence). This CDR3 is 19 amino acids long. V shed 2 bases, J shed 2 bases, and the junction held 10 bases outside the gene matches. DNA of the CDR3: TGTGCCACCAGCAGATGGGACAGGGGGTTTAGCAGGACTAATGAAAAACTGTTTTTT. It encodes CATSRWDRGFSRTNEKLFF.

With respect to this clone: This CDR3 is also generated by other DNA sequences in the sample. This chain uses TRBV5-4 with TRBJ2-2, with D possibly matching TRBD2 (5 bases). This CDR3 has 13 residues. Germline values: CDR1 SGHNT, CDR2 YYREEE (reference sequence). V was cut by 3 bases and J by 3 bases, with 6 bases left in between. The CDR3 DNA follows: TGTGCCAGCAGCTGGGGAGACACCGGGGAGCTGTTTTTT. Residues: CASSWGDTGELFF.

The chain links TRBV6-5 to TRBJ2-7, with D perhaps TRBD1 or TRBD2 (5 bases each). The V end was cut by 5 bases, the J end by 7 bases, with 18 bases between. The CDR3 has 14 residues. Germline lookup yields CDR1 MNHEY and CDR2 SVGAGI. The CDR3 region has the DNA TGTGCCAGCAGTGGGACGGGTGGATTAGGGGAGCAGTACTTC. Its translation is CASSGTGGLGEQYF.

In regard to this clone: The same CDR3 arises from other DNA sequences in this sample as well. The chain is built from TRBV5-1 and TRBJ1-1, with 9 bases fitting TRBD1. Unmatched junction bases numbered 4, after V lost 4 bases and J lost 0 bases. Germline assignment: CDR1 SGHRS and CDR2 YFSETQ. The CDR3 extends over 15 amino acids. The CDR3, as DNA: TGCGCCAGCAGCGTGGGACAGGGCATGAACACTGAAGCTTTCTTT. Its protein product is CASSVGQGMNTEAFF.

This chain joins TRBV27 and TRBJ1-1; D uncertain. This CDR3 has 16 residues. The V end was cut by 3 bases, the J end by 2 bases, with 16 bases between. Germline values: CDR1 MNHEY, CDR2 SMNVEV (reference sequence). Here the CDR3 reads CASSFRGPGINTEAFF. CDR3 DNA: TGTGCCAGCAGTTTCCGGGGTCCGGGGATAAACACTGAAGCTTTCTTT.

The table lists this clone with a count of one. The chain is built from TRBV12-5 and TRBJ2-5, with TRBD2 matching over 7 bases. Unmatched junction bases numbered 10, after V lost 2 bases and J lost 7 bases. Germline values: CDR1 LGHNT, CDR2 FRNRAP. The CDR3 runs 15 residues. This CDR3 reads CASGLTTSAGGTQYF. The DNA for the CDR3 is TGTGCTAGTGGTTTGACTACTAGCGCCGGAGGGACCCAGTACTTC.

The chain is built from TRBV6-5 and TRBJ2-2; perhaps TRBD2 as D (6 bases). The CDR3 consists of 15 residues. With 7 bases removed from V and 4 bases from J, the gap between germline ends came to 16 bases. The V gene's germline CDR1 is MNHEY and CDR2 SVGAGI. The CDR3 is CASTPGVVGTGELFF. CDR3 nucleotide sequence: TGTGCCAGCACCCCGGGGGTGGTGGGCACCGGGGAGCTGTTTTTT.

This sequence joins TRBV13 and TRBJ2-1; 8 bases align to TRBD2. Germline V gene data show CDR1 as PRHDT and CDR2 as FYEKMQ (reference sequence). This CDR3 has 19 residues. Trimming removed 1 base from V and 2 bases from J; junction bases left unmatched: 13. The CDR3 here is CASSLEGSSGGYPYNEQFF. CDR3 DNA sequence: TGTGCCAGCAGCTTAGAAGGTTCGAGCGGGGGTTATCCCTACAATGAGCAGTTCTTC.

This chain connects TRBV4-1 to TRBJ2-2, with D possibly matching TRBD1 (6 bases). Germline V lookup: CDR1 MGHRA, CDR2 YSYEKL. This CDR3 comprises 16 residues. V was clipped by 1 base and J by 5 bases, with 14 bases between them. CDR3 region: CASSQVGGRGTGELFF. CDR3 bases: TGCGCCAGCAGCCAAGTCGGAGGCAGGGGAACCGGGGAGCTGTTTTTT.

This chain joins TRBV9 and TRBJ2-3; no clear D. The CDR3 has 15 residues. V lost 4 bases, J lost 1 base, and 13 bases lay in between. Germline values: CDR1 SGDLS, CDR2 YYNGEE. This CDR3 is CASSPTLGGTDTQYF. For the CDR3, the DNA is TGTGCCAGCAGCCCTACCCTAGGCGGCACAGATACGCAGTATTTT.

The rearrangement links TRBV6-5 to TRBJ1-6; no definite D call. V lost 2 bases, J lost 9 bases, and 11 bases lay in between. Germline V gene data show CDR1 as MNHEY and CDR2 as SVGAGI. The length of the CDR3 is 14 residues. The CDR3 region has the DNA TGTGCCAGCAGTTACGGGGAGGGTGGTTCACCCCTCCACTTT. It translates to CASSYGEGGSPLHF.

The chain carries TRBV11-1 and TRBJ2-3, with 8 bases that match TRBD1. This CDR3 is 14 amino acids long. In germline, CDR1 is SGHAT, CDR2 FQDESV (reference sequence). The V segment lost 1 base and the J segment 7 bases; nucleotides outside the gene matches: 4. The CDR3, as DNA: TGTGCCAGCAGCTTAGGGCAGGGGGCACATACGCAGTATTTT. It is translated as CASSLGQGAHTQYF.

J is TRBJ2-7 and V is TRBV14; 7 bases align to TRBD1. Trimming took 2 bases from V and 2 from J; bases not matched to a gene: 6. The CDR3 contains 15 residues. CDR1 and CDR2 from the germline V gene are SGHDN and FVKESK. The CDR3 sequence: CASSQQGVPAYEQYF. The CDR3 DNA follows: TGTGCCAGCAGCCAACAGGGGGTTCCCGCCTACGAGCAGTACTTC.

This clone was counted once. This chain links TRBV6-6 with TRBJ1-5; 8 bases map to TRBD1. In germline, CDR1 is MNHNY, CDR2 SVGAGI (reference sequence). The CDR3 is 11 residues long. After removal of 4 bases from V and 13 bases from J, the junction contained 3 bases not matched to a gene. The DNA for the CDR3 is TGTGCCAGCAGTTTCGACAGGGGACAGCATTTT. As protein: CASSFDRGQHF.

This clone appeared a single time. The CDR3 nucleotides read TGTGCCAGCAGGGGACAGGGTCCCTCTGGAAACACCATATATTTT. It encodes CASRGQGPSGNTIYF. The V call is TRBV2, the J call TRBJ1-3, with 9 nucleotides matching TRBD1. CDR3 length: 15 residues. Losses at the gene ends were 6 bases for V and 0 bases for J; bases not matched to a gene: 3. Germline assignment: CDR1 SNHLY and CDR2 FYNNEI.

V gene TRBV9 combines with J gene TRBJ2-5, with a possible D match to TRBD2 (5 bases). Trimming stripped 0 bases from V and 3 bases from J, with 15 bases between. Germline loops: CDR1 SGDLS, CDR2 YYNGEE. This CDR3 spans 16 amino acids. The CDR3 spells CASSVDPAAREETQYF. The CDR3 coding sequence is TGTGCCAGCAGCGTAGACCCAGCGGCAAGGGAAGAGACCCAGTACTTC.

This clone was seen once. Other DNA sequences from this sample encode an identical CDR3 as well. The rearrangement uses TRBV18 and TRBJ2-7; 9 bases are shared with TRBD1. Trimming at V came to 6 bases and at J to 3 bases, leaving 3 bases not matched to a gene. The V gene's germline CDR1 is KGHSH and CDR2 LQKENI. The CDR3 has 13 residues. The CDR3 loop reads CASSWDRDYEQYF. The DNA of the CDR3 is TGTGCCAGCTCGTGGGACAGGGACTACGAGCAGTACTTC.

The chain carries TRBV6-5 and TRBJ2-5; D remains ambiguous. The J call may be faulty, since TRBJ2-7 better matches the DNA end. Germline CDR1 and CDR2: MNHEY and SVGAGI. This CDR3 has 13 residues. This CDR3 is CASSLGVTYEQYF. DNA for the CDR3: TGTGCCAGCAGTTTGGGCGTTACCTACGAGCAGTACTTC.

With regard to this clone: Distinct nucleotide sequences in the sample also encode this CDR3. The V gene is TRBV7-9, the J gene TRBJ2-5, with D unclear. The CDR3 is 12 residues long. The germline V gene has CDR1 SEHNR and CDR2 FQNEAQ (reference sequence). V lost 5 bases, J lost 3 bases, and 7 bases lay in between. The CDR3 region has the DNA TGTGCCAGCAGCCCCGAGGAAGAGACCCAGTACTTC. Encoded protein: CASSPEEETQYF.

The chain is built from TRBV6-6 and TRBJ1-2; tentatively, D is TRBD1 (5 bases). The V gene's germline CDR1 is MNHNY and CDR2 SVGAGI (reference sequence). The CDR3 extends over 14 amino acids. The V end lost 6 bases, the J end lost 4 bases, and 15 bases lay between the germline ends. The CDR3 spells CASSLTGTIYGYTF. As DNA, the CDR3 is TGTGCCAGCAGCCTCACGGGGACGATCTATGGCTACACCTTC.

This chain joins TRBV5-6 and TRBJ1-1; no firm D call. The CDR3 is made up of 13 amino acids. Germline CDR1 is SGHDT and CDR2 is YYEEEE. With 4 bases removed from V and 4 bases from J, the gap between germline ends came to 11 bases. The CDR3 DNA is TGTGCCAGCAGCATTGATCGGGGCACTGAAGCTTTCTTT. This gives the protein CASSIDRGTEAFF. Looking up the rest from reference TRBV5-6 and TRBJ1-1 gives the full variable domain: DAGVTQSPTHLIKTRGQQVTLRCSPKSGHDTVSWYQQALGQGPQFIFQYYEEEERQRGNFPDRFSGHQFPNYSSELNVNALLLGDSALYLCASSIDRGTEAFFGQGTRLTVV.

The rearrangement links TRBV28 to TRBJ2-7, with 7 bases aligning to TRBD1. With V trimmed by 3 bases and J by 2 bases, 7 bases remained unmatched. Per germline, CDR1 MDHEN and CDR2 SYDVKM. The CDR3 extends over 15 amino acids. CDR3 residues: CASSFPSGQAYEQYF. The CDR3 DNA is TGTGCCAGCAGTTTTCCGTCCGGACAGGCCTACGAGCAGTACTTC.

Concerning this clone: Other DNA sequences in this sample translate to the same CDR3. The CDR3 spells CASSPGQGSSYEQYF. CDR3 DNA: TGTGCCAGCAGCCCCGGACAGGGAAGTAGTTACGAGCAGTACTTC. The chain carries TRBV11-2 and TRBJ2-7, with 8 bases identical to TRBD1. CDR3 size: 15 residues. Per the germline V gene, CDR1 is SGHAT and CDR2 is FQNNGV. V lost 5 bases, J lost 4 bases, and 10 bases stayed unmatched. The whole variable domain, filled in from reference TRBV11-2 and TRBJ2-7, reads EAGVAQSPRYKIIEKRQSVAFWCNPISGHATLYWYQQILGQGPKLLIQFQNNGVVDDSQLPKDRFSAERLKGVDSTLKIQPAKLEDSAVYLCASSPGQGSSYEQYFGPGTRLTVT.